This TCR gamma chain was identified in a study of γδ T cells in repeated Plasmodium falciparum infection. Overall study context: Age- and gender-matched Australian children served as comparison for malaria-exposed Malian children. Each infection was followed by sampling at 21 days, plus baseline and some pre-infection draws. Malian gammadelta TCRs were studied during no-transmission periods and across acute malaria episodes.

Gammadelta T cells were flow-sorted from PBMC into Vgamma9/Vdelta2+ and Vdelta2-negative populations for bulk analysis. This clone is judged large. In the same sample, other DNA sequences code for this CDR3. CDR1 EGSTGY and CDR2 YDSYTSSV come from the germline V gene. This CDR3 region has 14 residues. The V gene end was trimmed by 0 bases and the J gene end by 3 bases; junction bases not matched to a gene: 5. Both TRG and TRD chains were sequenced from each sorted sample. TCRdb called clones anew from the multiplex PCR reads with CATT. Of about 14,000 gamma-chain clones listed, roughly 1.7% are singletons.

The J gene is TRGJ1 or TRGJ2, the V gene TRGV4. This TCR was recovered from a pool of human donors (malaria-infected and uninfected, not separated). Sequencing input: gamma-delta T cells from blood. Written as DNA, the CDR3 is TGTGCCACCTGGGATGGGGCCCGTTATTATAAGAAACTCTTT. It specifies CATWDGARYYKKLF.